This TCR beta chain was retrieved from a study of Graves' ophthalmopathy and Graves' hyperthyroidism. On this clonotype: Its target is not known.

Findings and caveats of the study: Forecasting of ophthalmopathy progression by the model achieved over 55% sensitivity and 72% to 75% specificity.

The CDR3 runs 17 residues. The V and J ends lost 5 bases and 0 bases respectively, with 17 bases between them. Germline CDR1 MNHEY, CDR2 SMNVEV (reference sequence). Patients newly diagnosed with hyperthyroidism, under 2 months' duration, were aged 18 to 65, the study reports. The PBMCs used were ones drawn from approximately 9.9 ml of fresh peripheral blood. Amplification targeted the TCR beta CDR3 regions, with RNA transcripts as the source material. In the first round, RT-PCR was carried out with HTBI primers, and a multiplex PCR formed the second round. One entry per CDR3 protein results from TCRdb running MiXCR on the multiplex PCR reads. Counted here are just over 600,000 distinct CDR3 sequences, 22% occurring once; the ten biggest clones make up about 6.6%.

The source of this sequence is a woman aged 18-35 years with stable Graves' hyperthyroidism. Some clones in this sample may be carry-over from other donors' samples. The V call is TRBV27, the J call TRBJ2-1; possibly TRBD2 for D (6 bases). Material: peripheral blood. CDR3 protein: CASSAAIGTYSYNEQFF. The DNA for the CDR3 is TGTGCCAGCAGTGCAGCAATCGGGACTTACTCCTACAATGAGCAGTTCTTC.